The rows below give T cell receptor beta chains drawn from one sample of a study of T cell responses to AZD1222 COVID-19 vaccine. Sequencing used immunoSEQ multiplex PCR; TCRdb keeps in-frame clones, though not all of them. Among some 150,000 clones listed, under 95% were seen once. Sequences were derived from peripheral blood, sampled on day 0 of AZD1222 vaccination. The receptors originated from an adult in good health. Each CDR3 is given with its conserved first and last residue. Fields, in order: V gene, clone size, J gene, CDR3 protein. Only part of the rows carry a size: once, few, many, or a class if the clone is expanded.

TRBV9	-	TRBJ1-2	CASSSRRGVLYGYTF
TRBV19	-	TRBJ1-6	CASSIPGRNNSPLHF
TRBV7-2	-	TRBJ1-3	CASSSQNSGNTIYF
TRBV6-6	-	TRBJ2-5	CASSRGLAGGQETQYF
TRBV21-1	-	TRBJ1-3	CASSKDPDTGSNTIYF
TRBV19	once	TRBJ1-5	CATAEGQPQHF
TRBV6-5	-	TRBJ1-1	CASRTRGDTEAFF
TRBV11-3	-	TRBJ2-1	CASSLRLEPNEQFF
TRBV7-9	many	TRBJ1-4	CASSLARTVQLFF
TRBV5-5	-	TRBJ1-5	CASSLGRGNQPQHF
TRBV11-2	few	TRBJ2-5	CASSNIGTGQETQYF
TRBV11-2	-	TRBJ1-5	CASSPRSDNLEQPQHF
TRBV5-1	-	TRBJ1-5	CASSPGPNQPQHF
TRBV6-5	-	TRBJ1-4	CASSYSQGREKLFF
TRBV19	-	TRBJ1-2	CASSIPGTYGYTF
TRBV2	-	TRBJ1-1	CASIRIKTGGEAFF
TRBV19	-	TRBJ1-5	CASKEAVHQPQHF
TRBV9	once	TRBJ1-2	CASSGTGSGDGYTF
TRBV9	-	TRBJ1-3	CASSVGQGGNTIYF
TRBV25-1	-	TRBJ1-4	CASSEWDNGEKLFF